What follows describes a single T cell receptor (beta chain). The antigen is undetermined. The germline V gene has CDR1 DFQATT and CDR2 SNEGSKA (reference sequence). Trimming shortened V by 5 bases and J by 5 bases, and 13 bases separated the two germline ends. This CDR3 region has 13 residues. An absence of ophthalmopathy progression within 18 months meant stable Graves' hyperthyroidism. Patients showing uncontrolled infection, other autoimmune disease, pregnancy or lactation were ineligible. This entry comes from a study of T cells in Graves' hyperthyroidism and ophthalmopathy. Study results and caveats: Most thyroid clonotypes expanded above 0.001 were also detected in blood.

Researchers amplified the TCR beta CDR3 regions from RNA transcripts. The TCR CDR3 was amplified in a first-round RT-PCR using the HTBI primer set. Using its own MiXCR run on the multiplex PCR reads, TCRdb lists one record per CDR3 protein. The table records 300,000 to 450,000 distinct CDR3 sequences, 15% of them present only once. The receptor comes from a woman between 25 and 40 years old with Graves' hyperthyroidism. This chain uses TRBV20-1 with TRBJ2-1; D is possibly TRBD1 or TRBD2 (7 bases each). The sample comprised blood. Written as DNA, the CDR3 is TGCAGTGCTCCCCAGGGGGGGAACAATGAGCAGTTCTTC. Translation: CSAPQGGNNEQFF.